This is a list of T cell receptor beta chains from one sample in a study of shared clonotypes between healthy human individuals. The repertoire was sequenced with immunoSEQ multiplex PCR; TCRdb's copy has only in-frame clones and lacks some. The sample yields over 850,000 clones, 70% to 80% seen once. The sequenced material came from memory CD4+ T cells from PBMCs. The origin of the receptors is a man between 18 and 29 years old in good health. Some clones in this sample may be carry-over from other donors' samples. CDR3s leave out the opening cysteine and the closing phenylalanine or tryptophan.

v_call: TRBV5-4; j_call: TRBJ2-7; cdr3_aa: ASSLAGGDRPYEQY
v_call: TRBV6-1; j_call: TRBJ2-7; cdr3_aa: ASSFLGADEQY
v_call: TRBV10-3; j_call: TRBJ2-7; cdr3_aa: AISGGTSGLEQY
v_call: TRBV6-1; j_call: TRBJ2-7; cdr3_aa: ASSSGQGGYEQY
v_call: TRBV9; j_call: TRBJ2-1; cdr3_aa: ASSLRTSDNEQF
v_call: TRBV5-1; j_call: TRBJ2-5; cdr3_aa: ASGSPQETQY
v_call: TRBV2; j_call: TRBJ1-4; cdr3_aa: ASRDGSTNEKLF
v_call: TRBV19; j_call: TRBJ2-1; cdr3_aa: ASSILVLGYNEQF
v_call: TRBV25-1; j_call: TRBJ1-4; cdr3_aa: ASSAPGRGTTNEKLF
v_call: TRBV28; j_call: TRBJ2-1; cdr3_aa: ASSPVGGEQF
v_call: TRBV7-6; j_call: TRBJ2-5; cdr3_aa: ASSLVRETQY
v_call: TRBV27; j_call: TRBJ2-7; cdr3_aa: ASSLVPRQGAYEQY
v_call: TRBV5-6; j_call: TRBJ2-5; cdr3_aa: ASSLVEARAETQY
v_call: TRBV28; j_call: TRBJ2-1; cdr3_aa: ASSWTSGRAFEQF
v_call: TRBV29-1; j_call: TRBJ1-1; cdr3_aa: SVRRQDSVTISEAF
v_call: TRBV5-1; j_call: TRBJ2-7; cdr3_aa: ASSLATDTYVPYEQY
v_call: TRBV7-2; j_call: TRBJ2-5; cdr3_aa: ASSPGSSKETQY
v_call: TRBV5-1; j_call: TRBJ2-5; cdr3_aa: ASSDYGVGETQY
v_call: TRBV6-1; j_call: TRBJ1-2; cdr3_aa: ASSEGYAAFYGYT
v_call: TRBV27; j_call: TRBJ2-2; cdr3_aa: ASRAFQGGHGELF
v_call: TRBV6-5; j_call: TRBJ1-1; cdr3_aa: ASYNQGNTEAF
v_call: TRBV6-1; j_call: TRBJ2-7; cdr3_aa: ASSEVGISYEQY
v_call: TRBV6-5; j_call: TRBJ2-3; cdr3_aa: ASSPAGLGAYTQY
v_call: TRBV5-1; j_call: TRBJ1-2; cdr3_aa: ASSGGTVLGLDGYT
v_call: TRBV28; j_call: TRBJ2-3; cdr3_aa: ASSPLSGNSLDTQY